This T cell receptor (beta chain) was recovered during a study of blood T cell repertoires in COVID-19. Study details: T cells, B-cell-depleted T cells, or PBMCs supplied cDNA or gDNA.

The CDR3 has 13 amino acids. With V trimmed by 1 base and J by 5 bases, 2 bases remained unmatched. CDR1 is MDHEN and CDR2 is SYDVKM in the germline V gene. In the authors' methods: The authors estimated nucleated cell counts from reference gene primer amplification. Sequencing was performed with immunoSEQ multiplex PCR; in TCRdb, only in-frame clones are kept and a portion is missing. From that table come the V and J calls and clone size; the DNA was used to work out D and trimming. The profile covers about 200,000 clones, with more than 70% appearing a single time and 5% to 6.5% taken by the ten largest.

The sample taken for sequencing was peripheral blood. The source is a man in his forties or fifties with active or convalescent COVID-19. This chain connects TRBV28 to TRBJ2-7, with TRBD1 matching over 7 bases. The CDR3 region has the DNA TGTGCCAGCAGTTTATCCGACAGGGACGAGCAGTACTTC. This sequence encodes CASSLSDRDEQYF.